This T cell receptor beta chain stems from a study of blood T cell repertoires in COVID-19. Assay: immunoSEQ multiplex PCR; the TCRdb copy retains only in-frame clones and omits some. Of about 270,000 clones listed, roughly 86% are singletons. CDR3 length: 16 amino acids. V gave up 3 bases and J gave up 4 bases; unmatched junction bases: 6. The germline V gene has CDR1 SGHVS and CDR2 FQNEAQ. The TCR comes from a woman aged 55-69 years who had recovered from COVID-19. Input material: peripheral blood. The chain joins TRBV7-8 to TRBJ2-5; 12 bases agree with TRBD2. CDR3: CASSFSPSGGVETQYF. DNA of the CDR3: TGTGCCAGCAGCTTTAGTCCTAGCGGGGGGGTAGAGACCCAGTACTTC.